Described below is a single TCR beta chain sequence and its context. Its target is not known. Reverse transcribed after extraction, RNA yielded cDNA as the sequencing template. Measured with immunoSEQ multiplex PCR; TCRdb has only the in-frame clones, and not every one. The sample carries some 130,000 clones, around three fifths recorded once. The data belong to a study of CD8+ T cells in alopecia areata. On the study more broadly: The study gave treated patients oral tofacitinib at 5 to 10 mg twice daily. Broader study findings: Sequences from scalp samples also cover resident alphabeta T cells of normal skin. Greater clonality was observed in lesional scalp samples, especially alopecia totalis/universalis, versus normal scalp.

The germline gives CDR1 SGDLS, CDR2 YYNGEE. The CDR3 totals 15 residues. Trimming pared 1 base from V and 2 bases from J, leaving 13 bases between. V gene TRBV9 combines with J gene TRBJ2-7, with D possibly being TRBD1 (6 bases). The receptor comes from a human donor with alopecia areata. The specimen was CD4+ T cells sorted from blood, collected at week 0. The CDR3 DNA reads TGTGCCAGCAGCGTATATCTGGACAGCACCTACGAGCAGTACTTC. Its translation is CASSVYLDSTYEQYF.